The 27 T cell receptor beta chains in this list originate from one sample, sequenced in a study of radiation and T cells in renal cell carcinoma. The protocol was immunoSEQ multiplex PCR, while the TCRdb copy is restricted to in-frame clones and leaves out a portion. The sample shows fewer than 200,000 clones, about 87% of them seen only once. Time point reported: blood 4 weeks post-SBRT, at nephrectomy. Treatment specified: 15 Gy SBRT to primary tumor, nephrectomy 4 weeks later. The starting material was blood, obtained from a patient whose treatment included radiotherapy and nephrectomy. Receptors originate from a woman in her forties or fifties with renal cell carcinoma.

The V and J genes are TRBV7-8 and TRBJ1-1; weak D call: TRBD1 (6 bases). V gave up 5 bases and J gave up 1 base, with 35 bases separating them. The CDR3 loop spans 22 amino acids. Germline V gene sequence: CDR1 SGHVS, CDR2 FQNEAQ. CDR3 region: CASSPSLAFASGGPEQNTEAFF. The CDR3 DNA is TGTGCCAGCAGCCCTAGCCTGGCGTTTGCATCTGGGGGGCCTGAGCAGAACACTGAAGCTTTCTTT.

V gene TRBV19 combines with J gene TRBJ2-7; weak D call: TRBD1 (5 bases). Germline values: CDR1 LNHDA, CDR2 SQIVND (reference sequence). Deletions cut 6 bases from V and 0 bases from J, with 9 bases between. The CDR3 is 13 residues long. This chain's CDR3 is CASRDTNSYEQYF. In DNA form, the CDR3 reads TGTGCCAGTAGGGACACAAACTCCTACGAGCAGTACTTC.

This rearrangement joins TRBV18 to TRBJ2-2; possible D gene TRBD1, 5 bases. This CDR3 has 15 amino acids. The germline V gene encodes CDR1 KGHSH and CDR2 LQKENI. V dropped 4 bases and J dropped 3 bases, with 12 bases sitting between them. This chain's CDR3 is CASSLADSYTGELFF. The CDR3 DNA follows: TGTGCCAGCTCACTAGCCGACAGCTACACCGGGGAGCTGTTTTTT.

This chain connects TRBV7-8 to TRBJ1-2, with D possibly matching TRBD1 (5 bases). V lost 1 base and J lost 8, with 17 bases in between. Germline CDR1 is SGHVS and CDR2 is FQNEAQ. The CDR3 has 15 residues. CDR3 region: CASSLDQARVGGYTF. The CDR3 coding sequence is TGTGCCAGCAGCTTAGATCAGGCCAGGGTGGGAGGCTACACCTTC.

This sequence joins TRBV7-8 and TRBJ2-7; D unresolved. Trimming left V 2 bases short and J 2 bases short, with 10 bases between. The CDR3 is made up of 14 amino acids. Per the germline V gene, CDR1 is SGHVS and CDR2 is FQNEAQ. CDR3 in amino acids: CASSLWTDAYEQYF. DNA for the CDR3: TGTGCCAGCAGCTTATGGACGGACGCCTACGAGCAGTACTTC.

The chain links TRBV25-1 to TRBJ1-1, with TRBD1 identical over 12 bases. V was clipped by 6 bases and J by 6 bases; unmatched bases: 8. This CDR3 is 15 amino acids long. In germline, CDR1 is MGHDK, CDR2 SYGVNS. The CDR3 reads CASRGDRGPGSEAFF. The CDR3 coding sequence is TGTGCCAGCAGAGGGGACAGGGGGCCGGGGTCTGAAGCTTTCTTT.

The chain couples TRBV2 to TRBJ2-2; a weak D match, TRBD1 (6 bases). Germline V gene data show CDR1 as SNHLY and CDR2 as FYNNEI. Trimming took 3 bases from V and 3 from J, leaving 11 bases between them. The CDR3 extends over 15 amino acids. DNA for the CDR3: TGTGCCAGCAGTGACCGGGACACCTACACCGGGGAGCTGTTTTTT. Translation: CASSDRDTYTGELFF. The full variable domain, rest sourced from reference TRBV2 and TRBJ2-2, is EPEVTQTPSHQVTQMGQEVILRCVPISNHLYFYWYRQILGQKVEFLVSFYNNEISEKSEIFDDQFSVERPDGSNFTLKIRSTKLEDSAMYFCASSDRDTYTGELFFGEGSRLTVL.

CDR3 sequence reads: CASRVAGPAWNTQYF. CDR3 DNA: TGTGCCAGCAGAGTAGCGGGACCGGCCTGGAATACGCAGTATTTT. The rearrangement uses TRBV6-5 and TRBJ2-3; 8 positions agree with TRBD2. The CDR3 is 15 amino acids. The J segment lost 7 bases and the V segment lost 6 bases, leaving 12 bases of the junction unmatched. Looked up from germline, CDR1 is MNHEY and CDR2 is SVGAGI.

The chain combines TRBV29-1 with TRBJ1-1, with TRBD1 as a possible D gene (6 bases). This CDR3 is built from 13 residues. The V gene's germline CDR1 is SQVTM and CDR2 ANQGSEA. Trimming took 0 bases from V and 11 from J, leaving 16 bases between them. CDR3 DNA: TGCAGCGTTGAAGATCATGAGGGGCAGGGGGCTTTCTTT. This sequence encodes CSVEDHEGQGAFF.

J is TRBJ1-2 and V is TRBV6-5; D is possibly TRBD1 (5 bases). V lost 2 bases to trimming and J lost 3 bases, with 7 bases between them. Per the germline V gene, CDR1 is MNHEY and CDR2 is SVGAGI. The CDR3 runs to 13 residues. DNA for the CDR3: TGTGCCAGCAGTTACGCACAGGACTATGGCTACACCTTC. Translation gives CASSYAQDYGYTF.

The chain links TRBV6-1 to TRBJ1-2; D gene unclear. Germline V gives CDR1 MNHNS, CDR2 SASEGT. V lost 5 bases, J lost 1 base, and 8 bases lay in between. The CDR3 has 13 residues. CDR3 in amino acids: CASSTDGNYGYTF. CDR3 DNA sequence: TGTGCCAGCAGTACTGACGGTAACTATGGCTACACCTTC.

The V gene is TRBV7-2, the J gene TRBJ2-3, with 8 bases that match TRBD2. The germline V gene encodes CDR1 SGHTA and CDR2 FQGNSA. V dropped 3 bases and J dropped 3; count of bases not matched to a gene: 8. The CDR3 runs to 16 residues. The DNA of the CDR3 is TGTGCCAGCAGCTTTAGACTAGCGAGTGTTACAGATACGCAGTATTTT. Amino acid sequence: CASSFRLASVTDTQYF.

This clone was counted between two and nine times. The chain uses TRBV12-5 and TRBJ2-1, with TRBD2 matching 12 bases. V lost 1 base and J lost 5; bases outside the gene matches: 3. CDR1 is LGHNT, CDR2 FRNRAP, per germline. The CDR3 has 16 amino acids. The CDR3 here is CASGLGLAGVNNEQFF. In DNA form, the CDR3 reads TGTGCTAGTGGTTTGGGACTAGCGGGGGTGAACAATGAGCAGTTCTTC.

This chain joins TRBV29-1 and TRBJ2-1, with D possibly matching TRBD1 (5 bases). The CDR3 is 13 residues long. V lost 5 bases and J lost 9, with 17 bases in between. Germline V lookup: CDR1 SQVTM, CDR2 ANQGSEA. The CDR3 region is CSVTREDIAEQFF. CDR3 nucleotides: TGCAGCGTTACCAGGGAAGATATTGCTGAGCAGTTCTTC.

J is TRBJ2-1 and V is TRBV19, with no clear D. The CDR3 is made up of 12 amino acids. Germline V lookup: CDR1 LNHDA, CDR2 SQIVND (reference sequence). Trimming cost V 4 bases and J 6 bases, with 7 bases left between them. CDR3: CASSTYSNEQFF. CDR3 DNA: TGTGCCAGTAGTACGTACTCCAATGAGCAGTTCTTC.

The rearrangement links TRBV2 to TRBJ1-4; D not resolved. Germline lookup yields CDR1 SNHLY and CDR2 FYNNEI. CDR3 size: 13 residues. V was pared by 3 bases and J by 7 bases, with 9 bases between. The CDR3 loop reads CASSDSGFEKLFF. In DNA form, the CDR3 reads TGTGCCAGCAGTGATAGTGGGTTTGAAAAACTGTTTTTT.

The genes are TRBV29-1 and TRBJ1-1; tentatively, D is TRBD1 (5 bases). The germline gives CDR1 SQVTM, CDR2 ANQGSEA. CDR3 length equals 12 residues. Deletions cut 6 bases from V and 6 bases from J, with 14 bases between. CDR3: CSVLGGEAEAFF. The CDR3 DNA is TGCAGCGTCTTGGGGGGGGAGGCTGAAGCTTTCTTT.

This rearrangement joins TRBV5-1 to TRBJ2-7; D may be TRBD1 (5 bases). The CDR3 covers 13 residues. The ends were cut back, 7 bases at V and 1 base at J, with 12 bases in the middle. The germline V gene encodes CDR1 SGHRS and CDR2 YFSETQ. This CDR3 is CASGRQSSYEQYF. CDR3 bases: TGCGCCAGCGGTAGACAGAGTTCCTACGAGCAGTACTTC.

The rearrangement uses TRBV5-8 and TRBJ1-5; no definite D call. Trimming cost V 5 bases and J 2 bases, with 11 bases left between them. Germline CDR1 is SGHTS and CDR2 is YDEGEE. This CDR3 has 14 amino acids. The CDR3 spells CASRSGGRNQPQHF. The CDR3 nucleotides are TGTGCCAGCAGATCGGGAGGACGCAATCAGCCCCAGCATTTT.

The chain links TRBV18 to TRBJ2-7; a weak D match, TRBD1 (5 bases). This CDR3 has 16 residues. Trimming removed 5 bases from V and 4 bases from J, with 21 bases in between. The germline CDR1 and CDR2 sequences are KGHSH and LQKENI. CDR3 protein: CASSEGDGWTSYEQYF. The DNA of the CDR3 is TGTGCCAGCTCAGAAGGTGACGGGTGGACAAGTTACGAGCAGTACTTC.

The chain has TRBV13 and TRBJ2-7; TRBD2 agrees at 7 bases. CDR1 PRHDT and CDR2 FYEKMQ come from the germline V gene (reference sequence). The CDR3 consists of 18 residues. The V gene end was trimmed by 2 bases and the J gene end by 7 bases; junction bases not matched to a gene: 20. Written as DNA, the CDR3 is TGTGCCAGCAGCTTAAGGCGGGGGACCCCACCCTACTTGTGGGAGCAGTACTTC. Translation: CASSLRRGTPPYLWEQYF. Together with reference TRBV13 and TRBJ2-7, the CDR3 gives the full variable domain: AAGVIQSPRHLIKEKRETATLKCYPIPRHDTVYWYQQGPGQDPQFLISFYEKMQSDKGSIPDRFSAQQFSDYHSELNMSSLELGDSALYFCASSLRRGTPPYLWEQYFGPGTRLTVT.

Comments on this clone: Additional DNA sequences in this sample encode the identical CDR3. V and J are TRBV6-5 and TRBJ1-6; 8 bases map to TRBD1. V was clipped by 2 bases and J by 6 bases; unmatched bases: 0. The CDR3 sequence is 14 residues long. Germline loops: CDR1 MNHEY, CDR2 SVGAGI. CDR3 nucleotides: TGTGCCAGCAGTTACGGACAGGGTAATTCACCCCTCCACTTT. This gives the protein CASSYGQGNSPLHF.

V gene TRBV7-9 combines with J gene TRBJ1-4; no firm D call. V gave up 1 base and J gave up 10 bases, with 7 bases separating them. Germline V gene sequence: CDR1 SEHNR, CDR2 FQNEAQ (reference sequence). The CDR3 has 12 residues. CDR3 sequence (DNA): TGTGCCAGCAGCTTAGGGGAGGCAAAACTGTTTTTT. It codes for CASSLGEAKLFF.

This chain links TRBV5-4 with TRBJ1-2; D call uncertain. In germline, CDR1 is SGHNT, CDR2 YYREEE (reference sequence). CDR3 length: 13 residues. Deletions cut 1 base from V and 2 bases from J, with 6 bases between. The DNA of the CDR3 is TGTGCCAGCAGCTTGAGTAGCAACTATGGCTACACCTTC. Amino acid sequence: CASSLSSNYGYTF.

This clone has only a few counts. The V gene is TRBV6-6, the J gene TRBJ2-7; a possible D gene is TRBD2 (5 bases). Between the trimmed V and J ends, which lost 6 bases and 3 bases, there was a span of 21 bases. CDR3 length equals 16 residues. The germline CDR1 and CDR2 sequences are MNHNY and SVGAGI (reference sequence). DNA of the CDR3: TGTGCCAGCAGACCTAACCTAGAGGGAAGGTACTACGAGCAGTACTTC. Its protein product is CASRPNLEGRYYEQYF.

The chain carries TRBV19 and TRBJ1-2; 7 positions match TRBD1. This CDR3 has 13 residues. The germline gives CDR1 LNHDA, CDR2 SQIVND (reference sequence). V shed 2 bases and J 3 bases; nucleotides not matched to a gene: 0. The CDR3 coding sequence is TGTGCCAGTAGTATAACAGGGGACTATGGCTACACCTTC. Its protein is CASSITGDYGYTF.

This chain connects TRBV9 to TRBJ2-1; 8 bases line up with TRBD2. Trimming at V came to 0 bases and at J to 9 bases, leaving 8 bases not matched to a gene. The CDR3 contains 15 residues. CDR1 and CDR2 from the germline V gene are SGDLS and YYNGEE. CDR3 sequence: CASSVGGGLAFEQFF. The CDR3 bases are TGTGCCAGCAGCGTAGGAGGAGGACTAGCTTTTGAGCAGTTCTTC.